The present entry profiles one T cell receptor (beta chain) with its context. The data derive from a study of blood T cells in healthy people across ages. The CDR3 spans 11 residues. Per the germline V gene, CDR1 is SQVTM and CDR2 is ANQGSEA. V gave up 5 bases and J gave up 8 bases, with 9 bases separating them. A second roughly 6 to 12 cycle PCR used barcoded and J-beta primers. MiXCR was run by TCRdb on the 5' RACE reads, yielding one entry per CDR3 protein. The profile covers about 1,000,000 distinct CDR3 sequences, with more than 35% appearing a single time and approximately 20% taken by the ten largest.

The chain couples TRBV29-1 to TRBJ1-4; D is perhaps TRBD1 (6 bases). The receptor was derived from a woman aged 55-69 years in good health. Sequences were obtained from blood. The CDR3 DNA reads as TGCAGCGTTACTCAGGGGGAAAAACTGTTTTTT. This gives the protein CSVTQGEKLFF.